This record concerns one T cell receptor beta chain sequence. The V and J ends lost 1 base and 0 bases respectively, with 9 bases between them. CDR1 is LNHNV, CDR2 YYDKDF, per germline (reference sequence). This CDR3 region has 15 residues. Some clones are missing from TCRdb's copy, which holds only in-frame ones; the method was immunoSEQ multiplex PCR. The data hold around 310,000 clones, with roughly 90% observed a single time. As to treatment: some 20 received Ad26.COV2.S at low or high dose, single or two shots; a few received placebo; per-sample allocation not given. At day 63 after the first vaccine or placebo injection, samples were drawn. This specimen belongs to a study of Ad26.COV2.S vaccination and SARS-CoV-2 variants. For the study at large: In the COV1001 trial, the donor was in the Ad26.COV2.S arm.

Sample: peripheral blood, taken in a trial of Ad26.COV2.S vaccine versus placebo. This TCR was recovered from a person between 18 and 65 years old who received the Ad26.COV2.S COVID-19 vaccine or a placebo. This chain uses TRBV15 with TRBJ1-1, with unresolved D. The CDR3 protein is CATSRGTTMNTEAFF. For the CDR3, the DNA is TGTGCCACCAGCAGAGGGACCACGATGAACACTGAAGCTTTCTTT.